This T cell receptor beta chain was recovered during a study of OX40 agonist ivuxolimab in advanced cancers. The study, taken as a whole, reports: Partial responders at 0.1-3.0 mg/kg showed near-lowest clonal expansion. More expanded clones were seen, on average, in CD8+ T cells than in CD4+.

Turning to this clone: The antigen is not known.

V was clipped by 0 bases and J by 6 bases, with 15 bases between them. This CDR3 spans 16 amino acids. Germline assignment: CDR1 LNHNV and CDR2 YYDKDF (reference sequence). Using immunoSEQ multiplex PCR, the repertoire was profiled, and TCRdb retains in-frame clones only, with some absent. The sample shows about 15,000 clones, about 81% of them seen only once. A history of autoimmune disease or systemic immunosuppression excluded patients. The sample here was CD4+ or CD8+ T cells sorted from blood, taken in a trial of the OX40 agonist ivuxolimab. The V gene is TRBV15, the J gene TRBJ1-5; a possible D gene is TRBD1 (5 bases). This TCR derives from an adult with an advanced solid tumor such as melanoma, head and neck, liver or kidney cancer. In nucleotides, the CDR3 is TGTGCCACCAGCAGAGAAGATATGGGGGTACGTCAGCCCCAGCATTTT. As protein: CATSREDMGVRQPQHF. The whole variable domain, filled in from reference TRBV15 and TRBJ1-5, reads DAMVIQNPRYQVTQFGKPVTLSCSQTLNHNVMYWYQQKSSQAPKLLFHYYDKDFNNEADTPDNFQSRRPNTSFCFLDIRSPGLGDTAMYLCATSREDMGVRQPQHFGDGTRLSIL.